These 23 T cell receptor beta chains share one sample of origin, sequenced in a study of long-term antiretroviral therapy in people with HIV (dated by TCRdb to between 2021 and 2024). The immunoSEQ hsTCRB v3.0 assay was used at survey level resolution to sequence the TRB variable region. TCRdb took this table from immuneACCESS and kept in-frame rearrangements with V and J called. Such tables lack part of the clones; where checked against another copy, unresolved V genes explain under half of the gap, and the rest is unexplained. In this sample the table shows around 19,000 clones, over 70% of which occur a single time. The top ten clonotypes cover 14% of the sample. The sequencing used unsorted PBMCs, collected 2.9 years after starting antiretroviral therapy. These receptors were obtained from a woman aged 25 to 39 with HIV.

The chain carries TRBV6-5 and TRBJ1-1; 7 bases map to TRBD1. Per germline, CDR1 MNHEY and CDR2 SVGAGI. The CDR3 consists of 14 residues. The J segment lost 5 bases and the V segment lost 6 bases, leaving 9 bases of the junction unmatched. The DNA of the CDR3 is TGTGCCAGCAGACCGATACAGGGGTCGACTGAAGCTTTCTTT. Protein product: CASRPIQGSTEAFF.

This clone was observed a single time. This rearrangement joins TRBV10-3 to TRBJ1-1; D unclear. The CDR3 covers 13 residues. Trimming took 5 bases from V and 1 from J, leaving 8 bases between them. CDR1 is ENHRY, CDR2 SYGVKD, per germline. The CDR3 loop is CAISWTGNTEAFF. Written as DNA, the CDR3 is TGTGCCATCAGTTGGACTGGGAACACTGAAGCTTTCTTT.

Here the CDR3 DNA reads TGTGCCAGTAGTATACAGGGGGCTGTGGGCAATCAGCCCCAGCATTTT. It specifies CASSIQGAVGNQPQHF. This chain connects TRBV19 to TRBJ1-5; 8 bases are a match to TRBD1. The germline CDR1 and CDR2 sequences are LNHDA and SQIVND (reference sequence). With V trimmed by 2 bases and J by 2 bases, 5 bases remained unmatched. CDR3 size: 16 residues.

The CDR3, as DNA: TGTGCCAGCAGCTTACATCCCACCGGGGAGCTGTTTTTT. This codes for CASSLHPTGELFF. This chain joins TRBV5-5 and TRBJ2-2; D remains unclear. In germline, CDR1 is SGHKS, CDR2 YYEKEE (reference sequence). The CDR3 is 13 amino acids. Trimming removed 2 bases from V and 4 bases from J, with 6 bases in between. The entire variable domain, with the rest obtained from reference TRBV5-5 and TRBJ2-2, is as follows: DAGVTQSPTHLIKTRGQQVTLRCSPISGHKSVSWYQQVLGQGPQFIFQYYEKEERGRGNFPDRFSARQFPNYSSELNVNALLLGDSALYLCASSLHPTGELFFGEGSRLTVL.

The V call is TRBV27, the J call TRBJ2-7; 10 bases fit TRBD1. J gave up 4 bases and V 5 bases, and 5 bases lay outside the gene matches. The germline CDR1 and CDR2 sequences are MNHEY and SMNVEV (reference sequence). The CDR3 extends over 14 amino acids. The chain's CDR3 is CASSVTGGGYEQYF. In nucleotides, the CDR3 is TGTGCCAGCAGTGTGACAGGGGGCGGTTACGAGCAGTACTTC.

The gene calls are TRBV2 and TRBJ2-3, with 9 bases aligning to TRBD1. The CDR3 length is 16 residues. Germline trimming cut 4 bases from V and 3 bases from J; bases unmatched to any gene: 8. The germline gives CDR1 SNHLY, CDR2 FYNNEI. The CDR3 bases are TGTGCCAGCAGTGCAACAGGGGGCAAAGGTACAGATACGCAGTATTTT. Amino acid sequence: CASSATGGKGTDTQYF.

This sequence joins TRBV9 and TRBJ1-1, with 7 bases that match TRBD1. V was clipped by 3 bases and J by 6 bases; unmatched bases: 2. CDR3 size: 12 residues. Germline assignment: CDR1 SGDLS and CDR2 YYNGEE. The chain's CDR3 is CASSGQGPEAFF. The CDR3, as DNA: TGTGCCAGCAGCGGACAGGGCCCTGAAGCTTTCTTT.

The chain is built from TRBV30 and TRBJ2-7; D unresolved. Deletions cut 4 bases from V and 6 bases from J, with 19 bases between. The CDR3 length is 14 residues. In germline, CDR1 is GTSNPN, CDR2 SVGIG (reference sequence). Written as DNA, the CDR3 is TGTGCCTGGACGAAATCCAGTTTCTTTAGCGAGCAGTACTTC. Amino acid sequence: CAWTKSSFFSEQYF. Based on the CDR3 plus reference TRBV30 and TRBJ2-7, the full variable domain is SQTIHQWPATLVQPVGSPLSLECTVEGTSNPNLYWYRQAAGRGLQLLFYSVGIGQISSEVPQNLSASRPQDRQFILSSKKLLLSDSGFYLCAWTKSSFFSEQYFGPGTRLTVT.

This rearrangement joins TRBV19 to TRBJ1-5; D unclear. CDR3 length: 14 residues. The V gene's germline CDR1 is LNHDA and CDR2 SQIVND (reference sequence). V was pared by 1 base and J by 4 bases, with 8 bases between. The CDR3 DNA reads TGTGCCAGTAGTATAGTGGCAGGTAATCAGCCCCAGCATTTT. This gives the protein CASSIVAGNQPQHF. Full variable domain (rest looked up from reference TRBV19 and TRBJ1-5): DGGITQSPKYLFRKEGQNVTLSCEQNLNHDAMYWYRQDPGQGLRLIYYSQIVNDFQKGDIAEGYSVSREKKESFPLTVTSAQKNPTAFYLCASSIVAGNQPQHFGDGTRLSIL.

The CDR3 coding sequence is TGTGCCAGCAGTTCCACGGGACCGATTTCACCCCTCCACTTT. This translates into CASSSTGPISPLHF. The V and J genes are TRBV27 and TRBJ1-6, with D maybe TRBD1 (5 bases). Germline CDR1 and CDR2: MNHEY and SMNVEV (reference sequence). The CDR3 runs 14 residues. Trimming pared 4 bases from V and 9 bases from J, leaving 13 bases between.

The CDR3 sequence is CASSIRGIAGNTIYF. The CDR3 DNA follows: TGCGCCAGCTCCATCAGGGGTATAGCTGGAAACACCATATATTTT. The V and J genes are TRBV5-1 and TRBJ1-3, with TRBD1 as a possible D gene (6 bases). The CDR3 is 15 amino acids. Trimming cost V 7 bases and J 2 bases, with 16 bases left between them. The germline gives CDR1 SGHRS, CDR2 YFSETQ. Together with reference TRBV5-1 and TRBJ1-3, the CDR3 gives the full variable domain: KAGVTQTPRYLIKTRGQQVTLSCSPISGHRSVSWYQQTPGQGLQFLFEYFSETQRNKGNFPGRFSGRQFSNSRSEMNVSTLELGDSALYLCASSIRGIAGNTIYFGEGSWLTVV.

The chain links TRBV7-2 to TRBJ1-1, with 9 bases fitting TRBD1. The CDR3 extends over 15 amino acids. The germline CDR1 and CDR2 sequences are SGHTA and FQGNSA. The J segment lost 6 bases and the V segment lost 2 bases, leaving 7 bases of the junction unmatched. This CDR3 reads CASSLRRDRVAEAFF. CDR3 DNA: TGTGCCAGCAGCTTACGCCGGGACAGGGTCGCTGAAGCTTTCTTT.

The chain recombines TRBV7-6 with TRBJ2-3; 8 positions match TRBD2. This CDR3 is 15 amino acids long. Per germline, CDR1 SGHVS and CDR2 FNYEAQ. V was clipped by 4 bases and J by 3 bases; unmatched bases: 6. This chain's CDR3 is CASSSGVAGTDTQYF. As DNA, the CDR3 is TGTGCCAGCAGCTCCGGAGTAGCGGGGACAGATACGCAGTATTTT.

The J gene is TRBJ2-5, the V gene TRBV13; 8 bases agree with TRBD1. This CDR3 is built from 14 residues. Germline CDR1 PRHDT, CDR2 FYEKMQ (reference sequence). Losses at the gene ends were 1 base for V and 5 bases for J; bases not matched to a gene: 3. CDR3 DNA: TGTGCCAGCAGCTTAGCAGGGGGCGCGGAGACCCAGTACTTC. Encoded protein: CASSLAGGAETQYF. Combining the CDR3 with reference TRBV13 and TRBJ2-5 gives the whole variable domain AAGVIQSPRHLIKEKRETATLKCYPIPRHDTVYWYQQGPGQDPQFLISFYEKMQSDKGSIPDRFSAQQFSDYHSELNMSSLELGDSALYFCASSLAGGAETQYFGPGTRLLVL.

The J gene is TRBJ2-2, the V gene TRBV7-9; D perhaps matches TRBD1 (5 bases). This CDR3 comprises 15 residues. Trimming left V 7 bases short and J 5 bases short, with 17 bases between. Germline V gives CDR1 SEHNR, CDR2 FQNEAQ (reference sequence). CDR3 nucleotide sequence: TGTGCCAGCACCCGAACAGGAGTGGGGACCGGGGAGCTGTTTTTT. It is translated as CASTRTGVGTGELFF.

The CDR3 here is CASSERQGWGGYTF. CDR3 nucleotide sequence: TGTGCCAGCAGTGAGAGGCAGGGGTGGGGCGGCTACACCTTC. The chain links TRBV6-1 to TRBJ1-2, with D maybe TRBD1 (6 bases). Trimming took 3 bases from V and 8 from J, leaving 16 bases between them. Looked up from germline, CDR1 is MNHNS and CDR2 is SASEGT. The CDR3 covers 14 residues.

The chain recombines TRBV27 with TRBJ2-7; D is undetermined. The CDR3 has 15 residues. CDR1 and CDR2 (germline): MNHEY, SMNVEV (reference sequence). The V end lost 5 bases, the J end lost 1 base, and 15 bases lay between the germline ends. CDR3 loop: CASSLTPTPSYEQYF. The CDR3 region has the DNA TGTGCCAGCAGTCTGACGCCAACGCCTTCCTACGAGCAGTACTTC.

The chain combines TRBV6-1 with TRBJ1-5, with D uncertain. The CDR3 runs to 14 residues. V was shortened by 4 bases and J by 3 bases, with 10 bases between the two germline ends. In germline, CDR1 is MNHNS, CDR2 SASEGT. The CDR3: CASSVSGPNQPQHF. Here the CDR3 DNA reads TGTGCCAGCAGTGTGTCGGGCCCCAATCAGCCCCAGCATTTT.

This clone was seen only once. J is TRBJ2-1 and V is TRBV11-2; 7 bases match TRBD1. J gave up 3 bases and V 1 base, and 6 bases lay outside the gene matches. The CDR3 has 16 residues. The V gene's germline CDR1 is SGHAT and CDR2 FQNNGV. This CDR3 is CASSLGGQRGYNEQFF. DNA for the CDR3: TGTGCCAGCAGCTTAGGGGGACAGCGCGGCTACAATGAGCAGTTCTTC. Complete variable domain (other parts from reference TRBV11-2 and TRBJ2-1): EAGVAQSPRYKIIEKRQSVAFWCNPISGHATLYWYQQILGQGPKLLIQFQNNGVVDDSQLPKDRFSAERLKGVDSTLKIQPAKLEDSAVYLCASSLGGQRGYNEQFFGPGTRLTVL.

The gene calls are TRBV19 and TRBJ2-1; 7 positions agree with TRBD1. Trimming at V came to 2 bases and at J to 7 bases, leaving 8 bases not matched to a gene. CDR3 length equals 15 residues. Looked up from germline, CDR1 is LNHDA and CDR2 is SQIVND (reference sequence). CDR3 sequence: CASSIPGQVRNEQFF. The CDR3 DNA reads as TGTGCCAGTAGTATACCCGGACAGGTTAGGAATGAGCAGTTCTTC.

This chain connects TRBV5-1 to TRBJ1-4; D may be TRBD1 (5 bases). The CDR3 consists of 15 residues. Deletions cut 0 bases from V and 0 bases from J, with 6 bases between. Germline V CDR1 and CDR2: SGHRS, YFSETQ. This CDR3 reads CASSLVGATNEKLFF. The CDR3, as DNA: TGCGCCAGCAGCTTGGTAGGGGCAACTAATGAAAAACTGTTTTTT. Based on the CDR3 plus reference TRBV5-1 and TRBJ1-4, the full variable domain is KAGVTQTPRYLIKTRGQQVTLSCSPISGHRSVSWYQQTPGQGLQFLFEYFSETQRNKGNFPGRFSGRQFSNSRSEMNVSTLELGDSALYLCASSLVGATNEKLFFGSGTQLSVL.

The chain recombines TRBV5-1 with TRBJ1-3, with D possibly TRBD1 on 5 matching bases. Trimming stripped 0 bases from V and 2 bases from J, with 18 bases between. CDR1 is SGHRS and CDR2 is YFSETQ in the germline V gene. The CDR3 is 18 residues long. The CDR3 bases are TGCGCCAGCAGCTTGGGAGCCGAAACTCCGGGGCCTGGAAACACCATATATTTT. Residues: CASSLGAETPGPGNTIYF. Together with reference TRBV5-1 and TRBJ1-3, the CDR3 gives the full variable domain: KAGVTQTPRYLIKTRGQQVTLSCSPISGHRSVSWYQQTPGQGLQFLFEYFSETQRNKGNFPGRFSGRQFSNSRSEMNVSTLELGDSALYLCASSLGAETPGPGNTIYFGEGSWLTVV.

The chain uses TRBV30 and TRBJ1-6, with 7 bases identical to TRBD1. V lost 0 bases, J lost 11 bases, and 4 bases stayed unmatched. Germline loops: CDR1 GTSNPN, CDR2 SVGIG (reference sequence). This CDR3 has 13 residues. The CDR3: CAWSVLTGTPLHF. In nucleotides, the CDR3 is TGTGCCTGGAGTGTACTGACAGGGACACCCCTCCACTTT.